Below, 16 T cell receptor beta chains from the same sample are listed, as sequenced in a study of T cell repertoires in cytomegalovirus infection. TCRdb re-derived calls from the reads in MiXCR, one entry per CDR3 protein. Among around 530,000 distinct CDR3 sequences listed, around a quarter were seen once. Sequencing was done on a sample of PBMCs. Receptors originate from a human donor in good health (CMV status not recorded). Some clones in this sample may be carry-over from other donors' samples.

The chain has TRBV4-3 and TRBJ2-1; 11 bases fit TRBD2. Germline values: CDR1 LGHNA, CDR2 YSLEER. The length of the CDR3 is 19 residues. V lost 0 bases and J lost 6; bases outside the gene matches: 13. CDR3 amino acids: CASSQDTHPTSGKSNEQFF. The CDR3, as DNA: TGCGCCAGCAGCCAAGATACGCACCCGACTAGCGGGAAGTCCAATGAGCAGTTCTTC.

This chain uses TRBV27 with TRBJ2-7; possibly TRBD2 for D (6 bases). The CDR3 runs to 14 residues. Trimming stripped 5 bases from V and 2 bases from J, with 13 bases between. Germline V gives CDR1 MNHEY, CDR2 SMNVEV (reference sequence). The CDR3 DNA follows: TGTGCCAGCAGTCGGCTAGCGACCCCCTACGAGCAGTACGTC. Residues: CASSRLATPYEQYV.

The chain links TRBV7-2 to TRBJ2-1; no reliable D call. Trimming pared 4 bases from V and 5 bases from J, leaving 15 bases between. This CDR3 spans 15 amino acids. Per the germline V gene, CDR1 is SGHTA and CDR2 is FQGNSA. CDR3 protein: CASSSIGIPHNEQFF. The CDR3 nucleotides are TGTGCCAGCAGCTCCATAGGAATTCCCCACAATGAGCAGTTCTTC.

This clonotype came up many times. The chain's CDR3 is CASSLGQGAHADTQYF. In DNA form, the CDR3 reads TGTGCCAGCAGCTTGGGACAGGGGGCGCATGCAGATACGCAGTATTTT. This rearrangement joins TRBV7-6 to TRBJ2-3; 12 nucleotides match TRBD1. V lost 3 bases, J lost 4 bases, and 5 bases stayed unmatched. Germline values: CDR1 SGHVS, CDR2 FNYEAQ. This CDR3 spans 16 amino acids.

This clonotype was seen many times. V and J are TRBV12-3 or TRBV12-4 and TRBJ2-7; 7 bases are shared with TRBD2. CDR3 length: 14 residues. Trimming removed 6 bases from V and 2 bases from J; junction bases left unmatched: 7. The DNA for the CDR3 is TGTGCCAGCAGACCGGGACTATTGACCTACGAGCAGTACTTC. Its translation: CASRPGLLTYEQYF.

This chain links TRBV7-4 with TRBJ2-7, with D unclear. V was pared by 4 bases and J by 2 bases, with 12 bases between. The length of the CDR3 is 14 residues. The germline CDR1 and CDR2 sequences are SGHVT and SQSDAQ. The CDR3 region has the DNA TGTGCCAGCAGCTCCATGGCGTCCACCTACGAGCAGTACTTC. Protein: CASSSMASTYEQYF.

The sample holds a few counts of this clonotype. This rearrangement joins TRBV4-1 to TRBJ2-2; D may be TRBD2 (5 bases). Germline CDR1 and CDR2: MGHRA and YSYEKL. CDR3 length: 17 amino acids. V was pared by 4 bases and J by 1 base, with 16 bases between. DNA for the CDR3: TGCGCCAGCAGCCCGGAGCTACGGACTTTGAACACCGGGGAGCTGTTTTTT. Amino acids: CASSPELRTLNTGELFF.

This clonotype was seen many times. The CDR3 protein is CASSPPPGTENYEQYV. The CDR3 bases are TGTGCCAGCAGCCCTCCCCCCGGGACAGAAAATTACGAGCAGTACGTC. The chain recombines TRBV7-9 with TRBJ2-7; 7 bases are shared with TRBD1. Unmatched junction bases numbered 14, after V lost 5 bases and J lost 4 bases. Per the germline V gene, CDR1 is SEHNR and CDR2 is FQNEAQ (reference sequence). This CDR3 has 16 amino acids.

This clonotype came up a few times. This chain links TRBV12-3 or TRBV12-4 with TRBJ1-6; no clear D. Deletions cut 3 bases from V and 3 bases from J, with 12 bases between. The CDR3 has 16 amino acids. CDR3 DNA sequence: TGTGCCAGCAGTTTTGGGCCCGCGGGCTATAATTCACCCCTCCACTTT. As protein: CASSFGPAGYNSPLHF.

For this clonotype: The junction and the germline gene differ at one end; a read error may be behind it. This chain connects TRBV7-2 to TRBJ2-1, with D maybe TRBD2 (5 bases). From germline, CDR1 is SGHTA and CDR2 FQGNSA. CDR3 length equals 13 residues. The CDR3 nucleotides read TGTGCCTGCAGCTCGACTGGGTATCGGTTGGAGGTCTTC. This encodes CACSSTGYRLEVF.

The genes are TRBV19 and TRBJ2-7; 7 bases align to TRBD1. With V trimmed by 5 bases and J by 3 bases, 7 bases remained unmatched. The CDR3 is made up of 14 amino acids. The germline CDR1 and CDR2 sequences are LNHDA and SQIVND (reference sequence). The CDR3 protein is CASSAAGTVYEQYF. DNA of the CDR3: TGTGCCAGTAGTGCCGCCGGGACAGTCTACGAGCAGTACTTC.

Only a few counts were recorded for this clonotype. This chain links TRBV3-1 with TRBJ2-3, with TRBD2 matching 11 bases. There are 18 residues in the CDR3. V was pared by 4 bases and J by 2 bases, with 11 bases of the junction left unmatched. CDR1 LGHDT and CDR2 YNNKEL come from the germline V gene (reference sequence). The CDR3 reads CASSRKRRLAGTTDTQYF. CDR3 in DNA: TGTGCCAGCAGCCGGAAGCGGAGACTAGCGGGGACCACAGATACGCAGTATTTT.

CDR3 residues: CASSLPTDRLGQAFF. The CDR3 DNA is TGTGCCAGCAGCTTACCGACAGATCGATTGGGGCAAGCTTTCTTT. The V gene is TRBV7-9, the J gene TRBJ1-1, with D perhaps TRBD1 (5 bases). The CDR3 has 15 amino acids. CDR1 is SEHNR, CDR2 FQNEAQ, per germline (reference sequence). Trimming pared 2 bases from V and 9 bases from J, leaving 19 bases between.

The chain links TRBV6-2 or TRBV6-3 to TRBJ1-5; D remains unclear. V was cut by 2 bases and J by 0 bases, with 11 bases left in between. Germline V gene lookup returns CDR1 MNHEY and CDR2 SVGEGT. The CDR3 covers 16 residues. The CDR3 DNA reads as TGTGCCAGCAGTTACCCACGTCGGCATAGCAATCAGCCCCAGCATTTT. Residues: CASSYPRRHSNQPQHF.

This sequence joins TRBV5-4 and TRBJ2-1; 7 bases are shared with TRBD2. This CDR3 is 14 amino acids long. Germline loops: CDR1 SGHNT, CDR2 YYREEE (reference sequence). V shed 7 bases and J 3 bases; nucleotides not matched to a gene: 7. In DNA form, the CDR3 reads TGTGCCAGCGCCGACCGGGACTACTACAATGAGCAGTTCTTC. Encoded protein: CASADRDYYNEQFF.

This clonotype came up many times. CDR3 sequence: CASSPLRGPYNEQFF. As DNA, the CDR3 is TGTGCCAGCAGCCCTCTTCGGGGACCCTACAATGAGCAGTTCTTC. This chain joins TRBV7-2 and TRBJ2-1, with D perhaps given as TRBD1 or TRBD2 (5 bases each). V was trimmed by 5 bases and J by 2 bases, leaving 13 bases between them. CDR1 is SGHTA, CDR2 FQGNSA, per germline. This CDR3 contains 15 residues.